Listed here are 31 T cell receptor beta chains from one sample, sequenced in a study of blood T cell repertoires in COVID-19. Sequencing was performed with immunoSEQ multiplex PCR; in TCRdb, only in-frame clones are kept and a portion is missing. The repertoire has around 260,000 clones, 86% of them found once; the top ten carry roughly 1.8%. The source material was peripheral blood. The receptors stem from a man aged 25 to 40 with active or convalescent COVID-19.

The V gene is TRBV6-1, the J gene TRBJ1-5, with 7 nucleotides matching TRBD1. V lost 2 bases and J lost 4; bases outside the gene matches: 8. Germline V gene data show CDR1 as MNHNS and CDR2 as SASEGT. The CDR3 is 16 amino acids. The chain's CDR3 is CASSEYPQGVNQPQHF. The CDR3 nucleotides read TGTGCCAGCAGTGAATACCCCCAGGGGGTAAATCAGCCCCAGCATTTT.

The genes are TRBV19 and TRBJ1-1; possible D gene TRBD1, 6 bases. The CDR3 covers 15 residues. CDR1 LNHDA and CDR2 SQIVND come from the germline V gene (reference sequence). Trimming removed 4 bases from V and 1 base from J, with 13 bases in between. CDR3 bases: TGTGCCAGTAGTAACCTGGGGGCACAGAACACTGAAGCTTTCTTT. Encoded protein: CASSNLGAQNTEAFF.

V is TRBV9 and J is TRBJ1-5; D unclear. The germline V and J ends were trimmed by 4 bases and 4 bases, with 15 bases remaining between them. The CDR3 has 15 amino acids. In germline, CDR1 is SGDLS, CDR2 YYNGEE. The CDR3 coding sequence is TGTGCCAGCAGCCCGCTAGGCACGGGTAATCAGCCCCAGCATTTT. This gives the protein CASSPLGTGNQPQHF. Combining the CDR3 with reference TRBV9 and TRBJ1-5 gives the whole variable domain DSGVTQTPKHLITATGQRVTLRCSPRSGDLSVYWYQQSLDQGLQFLIQYYNGEERAKGNILERFSAQQFPDLHSELNLSSLELGDSALYFCASSPLGTGNQPQHFGDGTRLSIL.

A single count supports this clone. CDR3 sequence reads: CASSQGLAGGNTGELFF. CDR3 nucleotides: TGTGCCAGCAGCCAGGGACTAGCGGGGGGCAACACCGGGGAGCTGTTTTTT. J is TRBJ2-2 and V is TRBV13; 15 bases map to TRBD2. CDR1 and CDR2 from the germline V gene are PRHDT and FYEKMQ (reference sequence). The CDR3 consists of 17 residues. J was trimmed by 2 bases and V by 5 bases; bases with no gene match: 3.

The rearrangement uses TRBV6-5 and TRBJ1-3; D gene unclear. V lost 7 bases and J lost 2, with 6 bases in between. Germline CDR1 MNHEY, CDR2 SVGAGI. This CDR3 is 12 amino acids long. CDR3 DNA: TGTGCCAGCACGACTCCTGGAAACACCATATATTTT. Its protein is CASTTPGNTIYF.

CDR3 sequence: CASSLQAGDNEQFF. CDR3 DNA sequence: TGCGCCAGCAGCTTACAAGCGGGGGACAATGAGCAGTTCTTC. The rearrangement joins TRBV5-1 to TRBJ2-1, with 8 bases aligning to TRBD2. Germline V lookup: CDR1 SGHRS, CDR2 YFSETQ. With 2 bases clipped from V and 5 bases from J, the junction kept 3 bases outside the gene matches. There are 14 residues in the CDR3.

The chain employs TRBV5-4 and TRBJ2-4; 7 positions agree with TRBD1. The V segment lost 1 base and the J segment 7 bases; nucleotides outside the gene matches: 5. Germline V CDR1 and CDR2: SGHNT, YYREEE (reference sequence). The CDR3 is made up of 14 amino acids. For the CDR3, the DNA is TGTGCCAGCAGCTTGTGGTTGACAGGGAACATTCAGTACTTC. Its protein product is CASSLWLTGNIQYF.

As regards this clone: One end of the junction does not line up with germline, which may come from a read error. The genes are TRBV6-5 and TRBJ1-2; the match to TRBD1 covers 7 bases. The CDR3 loop spans 15 amino acids. Germline assignment: CDR1 MNHEY and CDR2 SVGAGI. CDR3 in amino acids: CASSDSGTVHYGYTF. CDR3 sequence (DNA): TGTGCCAGCAGTGACTCCGGGACAGTGCACTATGGCTACACCTTC.

The J gene is TRBJ2-5, the V gene TRBV10-2, with TRBD2 identical over 11 bases. CDR1 is WSHSY, CDR2 SAAADI, per germline. The junction had 6 bases not matched to a gene; V was cut back by 7 bases and J by 5 bases. The CDR3 loop spans 14 amino acids. CDR3 bases: TGCGCCAGCACCCTAGCGGGGGGAGGGGAGACCCAGTACTTC. It codes for CASTLAGGGETQYF.

The chain is built from TRBV9 and TRBJ1-1; D might be TRBD1 (6 bases). Germline values: CDR1 SGDLS, CDR2 YYNGEE. Between the trimmed V and J ends, which lost 1 base and 0 bases, there was a span of 10 bases. The CDR3 sequence is 15 residues long. CDR3 DNA sequence: TGTGCCAGCAGCGTATCAGGGGCCCTGAACACTGAAGCTTTCTTT. Residues: CASSVSGALNTEAFF.

This clone was seen a single time. This chain joins TRBV6-2 or TRBV6-3 and TRBJ2-6, with TRBD1 matching over 7 bases. J lost 0 bases, V lost 0 bases, and 11 bases had no gene match. This CDR3 has 20 amino acids. Germline-derived CDR1 and CDR2 are MNHEY and SVGEGT. The CDR3 bases are TGTGCCAGCAGTTACTCGAGGGGGCAGATTGATTACTCTGGGGCCAACGTCCTGACTTTC. Translation: CASSYSRGQIDYSGANVLTF.

V and J are TRBV7-9 and TRBJ2-2, with TRBD1 identical over 8 bases. The germline gives CDR1 SEHNR, CDR2 FQNEAQ (reference sequence). This CDR3 region has 19 residues. Unmatched junction bases numbered 9, after V lost 0 bases and J lost 0 bases. CDR3: CASSLATSTGQANTGELFF. The CDR3 bases are TGTGCCAGCAGCTTAGCGACCTCAACGGGACAGGCGAACACCGGGGAGCTGTTTTTT.

This clone was seen more than once but under ten times. This chain connects TRBV9 to TRBJ2-7, with D perhaps TRBD2 (6 bases). V was pared by 3 bases and J by 2 bases, with 12 bases between. This CDR3 is built from 14 residues. The germline CDR1 and CDR2 sequences are SGDLS and YYNGEE. The CDR3 here is CASSAGDSTYEQYF. The CDR3 DNA reads as TGTGCCAGCAGCGCCGGGGACTCCACCTACGAGCAGTACTTC. Full variable domain (missing parts from reference TRBV9 and TRBJ2-7): DSGVTQTPKHLITATGQRVTLRCSPRSGDLSVYWYQQSLDQGLQFLIQYYNGEERAKGNILERFSAQQFPDLHSELNLSSLELGDSALYFCASSAGDSTYEQYFGPGTRLTVT.

V is TRBV6-5 and J is TRBJ2-4, with D tentatively TRBD1 (6 bases). Trimming stripped 7 bases from V and 8 bases from J, with 21 bases between. Per the germline V gene, CDR1 is MNHEY and CDR2 is SVGAGI. CDR3 size: 15 residues. CDR3 bases: TGTGCCAGCACCCAAGGGGGTAGTCCCTTCCACATTCAGTACTTC. It encodes CASTQGGSPFHIQYF.

The chain joins TRBV18 to TRBJ1-6; perhaps TRBD1 as D (6 bases). The germline gives CDR1 KGHSH, CDR2 LQKENI. The V end lost 4 bases, the J end lost 5 bases, and 9 bases lay between the germline ends. The CDR3 spans 14 residues. The CDR3 loop is CASSLRQDNSPLHF. In DNA, the CDR3 is TGTGCCAGCTCACTAAGACAGGATAATTCACCCCTCCACTTT.

This clone has a handful of counts. The chain is built from TRBV27 and TRBJ2-1; 8 bases align to TRBD1. The junction had 8 bases not matched to a gene; V was cut back by 8 bases and J by 5 bases. The germline V gene encodes CDR1 MNHEY and CDR2 SMNVEV (reference sequence). The CDR3 is 14 amino acids. The CDR3 DNA sequence: TGTGCCAGCTCAGTAGGACAGGGCGACAATGAGCAGTTCTTC. Residues: CASSVGQGDNEQFF.

V and J are TRBV9 and TRBJ1-1; D unclear. The CDR3 has 14 residues. CDR1 and CDR2 (germline): SGDLS, YYNGEE. Between the trimmed V and J ends, which lost 0 bases and 4 bases, there was a span of 10 bases. CDR3 protein: CASSVGSGFTEAFF. The CDR3 nucleotides are TGTGCCAGCAGCGTAGGGTCCGGGTTCACTGAAGCTTTCTTT.

This chain links TRBV28 with TRBJ1-5, with D perhaps matching TRBD1 (5 bases). V was shortened by 3 bases and J by 0 bases, with 6 bases between the two germline ends. Germline values: CDR1 MDHEN, CDR2 SYDVKM. The CDR3 has 14 amino acids. In DNA, the CDR3 is TGTGCCAGCAGTTTCAGGGCTAGCAATCAGCCCCAGCATTTT. This codes for CASSFRASNQPQHF.

This clone was observed once. The chain uses TRBV3-1 (or the pseudogene TRBV3-2) and TRBJ2-3; 13 bases agree with TRBD2. The CDR3 runs 17 residues. Germline V gene lookup returns CDR1 LGHDT and CDR2 YNNKEL (reference sequence). V lost 3 bases, J lost 0 bases, and 3 bases stayed unmatched. CDR3 sequence (DNA): TGTGCCAGCAGCCACCGACTAGCGGGGGGTAGCACAGATACGCAGTATTTT. It is translated as CASSHRLAGGSTDTQYF.

Only a few counts were recorded for this clone. The chain carries TRBV18 and TRBJ2-7; TRBD1 matches 7 bases. Losses at the gene ends were 3 bases for V and 11 bases for J; bases not matched to a gene: 10. The CDR3 has 13 amino acids. Germline V gene lookup returns CDR1 KGHSH and CDR2 LQKENI. The CDR3: CASSPIRDSKKYF. CDR3 nucleotide sequence: TGTGCCAGCTCACCCATAAGGGACAGTAAAAAGTACTTC.

The rearrangement uses TRBV2 and TRBJ1-6, with D maybe TRBD1 (5 bases). CDR1 SNHLY and CDR2 FYNNEI come from the germline V gene. This CDR3 has 14 amino acids. Trimming left V 6 bases short and J 5 bases short, with 11 bases between. The CDR3 is CASSVGQNNSPLHF. The CDR3 region has the DNA TGTGCCAGCAGCGTCGGACAAAATAATTCACCCCTCCACTTT.

This chain joins TRBV3-1 (or the pseudogene TRBV3-2) and TRBJ2-2; 12 bases match TRBD2. This CDR3 is built from 17 residues. V was pared by 4 bases and J by 2 bases, with 5 bases of the junction left unmatched. Germline V gives CDR1 LGHDT, CDR2 YNNKEL (reference sequence). CDR3 in DNA: TGTGCCAGCAGCCCTTCTAGCGGGGGGGCTAACACCGGGGAGCTGTTTTTT. Amino acids: CASSPSSGGANTGELFF.

This chain joins TRBV4-1 and TRBJ2-7, with D possibly matching TRBD2 (7 bases). Germline values: CDR1 MGHRA, CDR2 YSYEKL. V was shortened by 1 base and J by 9 bases, with 19 bases between the two germline ends. The CDR3 totals 15 residues. CDR3 loop: CASSQGTSLRGGQYF. CDR3 nucleotide sequence: TGCGCCAGCAGCCAAGGGACTAGTCTCCGAGGGGGGCAGTACTTC.

The chain employs TRBV15 and TRBJ1-2; TRBD1 matches at 7 bases. The germline V gene has CDR1 LNHNV and CDR2 YYDKDF (reference sequence). The CDR3 is 16 residues long. V gave up 6 bases and J gave up 2 bases; unmatched junction bases: 12. The CDR3 here is CATSPTGTSTNYGYTF. In nucleotides, the CDR3 is TGTGCCACCAGTCCGACAGGGACGAGTACCAACTATGGCTACACCTTC.

This rearrangement joins TRBV19 to TRBJ2-7; the D gene is possibly TRBD2 (5 bases). CDR1 is LNHDA, CDR2 SQIVND, per germline (reference sequence). This CDR3 contains 15 residues. Trimming removed 3 bases at V and 2 bases at J, with 14 bases between. CDR3 sequence (DNA): TGTGCCAGTAGTATTAACGTCGGGGTCCCCTACGAGCAGTACTTC. Its translation: CASSINVGVPYEQYF.

The chain uses TRBV3-1 (or the pseudogene TRBV3-2) and TRBJ1-6, with 7 nucleotides matching TRBD1. The junction had 5 bases not matched to a gene; V was cut back by 0 bases and J by 6 bases. CDR3 length equals 16 residues. CDR1 and CDR2 from the germline V gene are LGHDT and YNNKEL (reference sequence). CDR3 in DNA: TGTGCCAGCAGCCAAGACAATACAGGGGTTAATTCACCCCTCCACTTT. This translates into CASSQDNTGVNSPLHF.

The chain employs TRBV13 and TRBJ2-5; TRBD1 is a possible D gene (5 bases). Germline-derived CDR1 and CDR2 are PRHDT and FYEKMQ (reference sequence). Trimming removed 2 bases at V and 2 bases at J, with 9 bases between. This CDR3 region has 14 residues. The CDR3 coding sequence is TGTGCCAGCAGCTTAATGGACATACAAGAGACCCAGTACTTC. It translates to CASSLMDIQETQYF.

Here the CDR3 reads CASSGPTGGGGGEQYF. The DNA for the CDR3 is TGTGCCAGCAGCGGGCCTACCGGAGGGGGGGGAGGCGAGCAGTACTTC. The chain carries TRBV9 and TRBJ2-7, with D perhaps TRBD2 (7 bases). CDR3 length: 16 amino acids. Trimming cost V 3 bases and J 6 bases, with 22 bases left between them. The germline CDR1 and CDR2 sequences are SGDLS and YYNGEE. The whole variable domain, filled in from reference TRBV9 and TRBJ2-7, reads DSGVTQTPKHLITATGQRVTLRCSPRSGDLSVYWYQQSLDQGLQFLIQYYNGEERAKGNILERFSAQQFPDLHSELNLSSLELGDSALYFCASSGPTGGGGGEQYFGPGTRLTVT.

This clone was counted a few times. The chain recombines TRBV6-6 with TRBJ1-1; the D is unclear. CDR3 size: 14 residues. Germline V gene lookup returns CDR1 MNHNY and CDR2 SVGAGI (reference sequence). Trimming cost V 6 bases and J 2 bases, with 13 bases left between them. The CDR3 DNA sequence: TGTGCCAGCAGCCCGATGGCACACAACACTGAAGCTTTCTTT. It encodes CASSPMAHNTEAFF.

The rearrangement links TRBV5-6 to TRBJ1-2; D is possibly TRBD1 (6 bases). Looked up from germline, CDR1 is SGHDT and CDR2 is YYEEEE. The CDR3 spans 15 residues. V lost 4 bases, J lost 7 bases, and 20 bases lay in between. CDR3 nucleotides: TGTGCCAGCAGCCCAGCAGGGGTGAGGTTGGCTGGCTACACCTTC. Its protein is CASSPAGVRLAGYTF.

The chain recombines TRBV10-3 with TRBJ1-4; TRBD1 matches at 10 bases. The length of the CDR3 is 13 residues. CDR1 and CDR2 (germline): ENHRY, SYGVKD. The V and J ends lost 4 bases and 13 bases, in that order; junction bases with no gene match: 6. The CDR3 bases are TGTGCCATCAGTGGGGACGGACAGGGGGGACTGTTTTTT. Its protein is CAISGDGQGGLFF.